These 32 T cell receptor delta chains originate from one sample sequenced in a study of gamma-delta T cells after stem cell transplantation. TCRdb fed the RT-PCR reads into CATT to redo clone calling. The sample shows some 1,200 delta-chain clones, 3% of them seen only once. Specimen: gamma-delta T cells. These TCRs come from a human donor. It is not recorded whose cells these are; they may come from a transplant donor.

This clone was seen a few times. The J gene is TRDJ1, the V gene TRDV2, with TRDD3 matching 9 bases. After removal of 0 bases from V and 0 bases from J, the junction contained 4 bases not matched to a gene. Germline V gene sequence: CDR1 GEAIGNYY, CDR2 EKD. CDR3 size: 16 residues. CDR3 nucleotide sequence: TGTGCCTGTGACACCCTGGGGGATCGGTACACCGATAAACTCATCTTT. Its protein is CACDTLGDRYTDKLIF.

This clone was seen a few times. The likely explanation is a read error, given a far larger clone one base away. This specimen includes other DNA sequences encoding the same CDR3. CDR3 nucleotides: TGTGCCTGCGACACCGCGGGGGAGGCAAGCTCCTGGGACACCCGACAGATGTTTTTC. The encoded protein is CACDTAGEASSWDTRQMFF. V gene TRDV2 combines with J gene TRDJ3; D is possibly TRDD3 (6 bases). CDR1 and CDR2 (germline): GEAIGNYY, EKD. The CDR3 length is 19 residues.

This clone was seen a few times. This DNA's translation differs at residue 5 from TCRdb's protein, which comes from a much larger clone; a read error is likely, and the protein shown is translated from the DNA. This sequence joins TRDV2 and TRDJ1; D is perhaps TRDD2 or TRDD3 (6 bases each). Germline V CDR1 and CDR2: GEAIGNYY, EKD. Trimming left V 3 bases short and J 1 base short, with 29 bases between. The CDR3 spans 20 residues. CDR3 loop: CACDGVGPTPRGSSTDKLIF. The CDR3 DNA is TGTGCCTGTGACGGCGTAGGTCCTACACCGCGGGGATCCTCCACCGATAAACTCATCTTT.

The chain employs TRDV2 and TRDJ3; D is uncertain. Germline V lookup: CDR1 GEAIGNYY, CDR2 EKD. Between the trimmed V and J ends, which lost 0 bases and 20 bases, there was a span of 34 bases. The CDR3 spans 19 residues. The CDR3 nucleotides are TGTGCCTGTGACACCGCGTTTGAGGCAAGCTCCTGGTCCACCCGACATCTGTTTTTC. It encodes CACDTAFEASSWSTRHLFF.

By share of the sample, this clone is large. Different DNA sequences within this sample yield the same CDR3. This rearrangement joins TRDV2 to TRDJ1; 9 bases align to TRDD3. V dropped 3 bases and J dropped 0; count of bases not matched to a gene: 10. Germline-derived CDR1 and CDR2 are GEAIGNYY and EKD. This CDR3 is 17 amino acids long. In DNA, the CDR3 is TGTGCCTGTGACGCGTTACTGGGGGACCCGTACACCGATAAACTCATCTTT. As protein: CACDALLGDPYTDKLIF.

A remark on this clone: A far larger clone is only one base removed, so a read error is likely. The same CDR3 arises from other DNA sequences in this sample as well. V is TRDV2 and J is TRDJ1; 7 positions match TRDD3. Trimming removed 1 base from V and 5 bases from J; junction bases left unmatched: 9. The CDR3 consists of 15 residues. The germline V gene has CDR1 GEAIGNYY and CDR2 EKD. CDR3 coding DNA: TGTGCCTGTGACACAATAGGGGATAGGCGTGATAAACTCATCTTT. Its protein product is CACDTIGDRRDKLIF.

V usage is TRDV2 and J usage is TRDJ1, with 9 bases identical to TRDD3. The CDR3 is made up of 15 amino acids. Germline assignment: CDR1 GEAIGNYY and CDR2 EKD. Germline trimming cut 4 bases from V and 0 bases from J; bases unmatched to any gene: 5. CDR3: CACEALGDDTDKLIF. CDR3 bases: TGTGCCTGTGAGGCACTGGGGGACGACACCGATAAACTCATCTTT.

Comments on this clone: The TCRdb protein comes from a much larger clone and disagrees with this DNA's translation at residue 13, likely due to a read error; the protein given here is derived from the DNA. This chain joins TRDV2 and TRDJ1; 10 bases line up with TRDD3. V shed 0 bases and J 4 bases; nucleotides not matched to a gene: 25. This CDR3 has 22 amino acids. Germline lookup yields CDR1 GEAIGNYY and CDR2 EKD. CDR3 coding DNA: TGTGCCTGTGACACCGTTAAAATTCCTCACAACCAACGAACTGGGGGATTCGATAAACTCATCTTT. This codes for CACDTVKIPHNQRTGGFDKLIF.

Only a few counts were recorded for this clone. The protein in TCRdb stems from a much larger clone and differs at residue 7 from this DNA's translation, likely a read error; here the protein is translated from the DNA. The V gene is TRDV2, the J gene TRDJ1; 10 positions match TRDD3. CDR3 length: 20 residues. Germline V gene sequence: CDR1 GEAIGNYY, CDR2 EKD. J lost 1 base, V lost 0 bases, and 16 bases had no gene match. The CDR3 nucleotides are TGTGCCTGTGACACCGTGAAACTGGGGGATGCGACGGACCTCACCGATAAACTCATCTTT. Amino acid sequence: CACDTVKLGDATDLTDKLIF.

This clone was counted only a few times. The protein TCRdb lists belongs to a much larger clone and differs from this DNA's translation at residue 10, which points to a read error; the protein shown is made from the DNA. The chain recombines TRDV2 with TRDJ1; a weak D match, TRDD3 (5 bases). The CDR3 covers 20 residues. CDR1 and CDR2 (germline): GEAIGNYY, EKD. V lost 1 base and J lost 0, with 26 bases in between. The CDR3 region is CACDTLRVLEDSKNTDKLIF. CDR3 DNA: TGTGCCTGTGACACGCTACGAGTACTGGAGGACTCTAAAAACACCGATAAACTCATCTTT.

This clone was recorded a few times. The protein TCRdb gives is from a much larger clone and does not agree with this DNA's translation at residue 6, likely a read error; the protein shown here comes from the DNA. The chain uses TRDV2 and TRDJ1; D remains unclear. V was pared by 0 bases and J by 0 bases, with 13 bases between. The CDR3 runs 16 residues. Germline V CDR1 and CDR2: GEAIGNYY, EKD. This chain's CDR3 is CACDTAGNLYTDKLIF. In nucleotides, the CDR3 is TGTGCCTGTGACACCGCAGGAAACTTGTACACCGATAAACTCATCTTT.

Notes on this clone: A far larger clone lies a single base away; this is likely a read error. The genes are TRDV2 and TRDJ1; no reliable D call. Germline V gene lookup returns CDR1 GEAIGNYY and CDR2 EKD. The V and J ends lost 1 base and 2 bases respectively, with 10 bases between them. This CDR3 is 14 amino acids long. The CDR3 DNA reads as TGTGCCTGTGACACACCGGAAAATACCGATAAACTCATCTTT. Protein: CACDTPENTDKLIF.

This clone occurred a few times. This is likely an artifact of a read error, given a far larger clone one base away. The sample carries other DNA sequences with the same CDR3. The V call is TRDV2, the J call TRDJ1; 7 bases align to TRDD3. This CDR3 comprises 19 residues. The germline CDR1 and CDR2 sequences are GEAIGNYY and EKD. V gave up 1 base and J gave up 0 bases; unmatched junction bases: 16. CDR3 loop: CACDTVPGDKGEYTDKLIF. For the CDR3, the DNA is TGTGCCTGTGACACGGTCCCTGGGGATAAAGGGGAATACACCGATAAACTCATCTTT.

Comments on this clone: A far larger clone is a single base away, which makes a read error likely. The same CDR3 also results from other DNA sequences found in this sample. The rearrangement joins TRDV2 to TRDJ3; tentative D call: TRDD3 (6 bases). The germline CDR1 and CDR2 sequences are GEAIGNYY and EKD. CDR3 size: 18 residues. The CDR3, as DNA: TGTGCCTGTGACACCATTGGGGGCGTCTCCTGGGACACCCGGCAGATGTTTTTC. It specifies CACDTIGGVSWDTRQMFF.

Of note for this clone: This is likely an artifact of a read error, given a far larger clone one base away. Other DNA sequences in this specimen translate into the identical CDR3. The chain uses TRDV2 and TRDJ1; the match to TRDD3 covers 7 bases. Looked up from germline, CDR1 is GEAIGNYY and CDR2 is EKD. This CDR3 comprises 16 residues. In nucleotides, the CDR3 is TGTGCCTGTGACACCCTTGGGGGACAGTACACCGATAAGCTCATCTTT. It codes for CACDTLGGQYTDKLIF.

On this clone: TCRdb attributes to this sequence the protein of a much larger clone, which differs from the DNA translation at residue 15; a read error is likely, and the protein displayed is translated from the DNA. This chain links TRDV2 with TRDJ1; 11 bases fit TRDD3. Germline V gene lookup returns CDR1 GEAIGNYY and CDR2 EKD. The CDR3 loop spans 17 amino acids. CDR3 coding DNA: TGTGCCTGTGACACCGTACTGGGGGATAGATACACCGATAAACCCATCTTT. This encodes CACDTVLGDRYTDKPIF.

Regarding this clone: A read error likely explains why the TCRdb protein, taken from a much larger clone, differs from this DNA's translation at residue 4; the protein shown is translated from the DNA. The chain carries TRDV2 and TRDJ1, with 12 bases identical to TRDD3. Germline V CDR1 and CDR2: GEAIGNYY, EKD. Unmatched junction bases numbered 8, after V lost 5 bases and J lost 5 bases. CDR3 length: 15 residues. The CDR3 DNA follows: TGTGCCTGTGGCAGCCTACTGGGGGATACAGATAAACTCATCTTT. Amino acids: CACGSLLGDTDKLIF.

This clone showed up just a few times. A far larger clone is just one base off, so this is likely a read error. Other DNA sequences in this sample translate to the same CDR3. The gene calls are TRDV2 and TRDJ1; TRDD3 matches 11 bases. Germline CDR1 GEAIGNYY, CDR2 EKD. The CDR3 has 15 amino acids. Germline trimming cut 7 bases from V and 3 bases from J; bases unmatched to any gene: 9. CDR3 DNA sequence: TGTGCCTGCGACTCCATGGGGGATACGGCCGATAAACTCATCTTT. It specifies CACDSMGDTADKLIF.

The table lists this clone with a few counts. For this DNA, TCRdb reports the protein of a much larger clone, which diverges at residue 4, most likely from a read error; the protein presented here is translated directly from the DNA. This rearrangement joins TRDV2 to TRDJ1; the match to TRDD3 covers 7 bases. Germline V lookup: CDR1 GEAIGNYY, CDR2 EKD. The CDR3 totals 18 residues. For the CDR3, the DNA is TGTGCCTGTGGCACCGAAAGGGGGATGCCCGATTACACCGATAAACTCATCTTT. Translated: CACGTERGMPDYTDKLIF.

There are a few counts of this clone. The TCRdb protein comes from a much larger clone and disagrees with this DNA's translation at residue 9, likely due to a read error; the protein given here is derived from the DNA. The chain recombines TRDV2 with TRDJ1; D uncertain. V was cut by 7 bases and J by 6 bases, with 17 bases left in between. Per the germline V gene, CDR1 is GEAIGNYY and CDR2 is EKD. CDR3 length equals 13 residues. CDR3 amino acids: CACDGLGSNKLIF. The CDR3 DNA reads TGTGCCTGCGACGGGTTGGGCTCCAATAAACTCATCTTT.

This clone came up a few times. The V gene is TRDV2, the J gene TRDJ3; 12 bases are shared with TRDD3. CDR1 is GEAIGNYY, CDR2 EKD, per germline. CDR3 length: 20 residues. The V segment lost 4 bases and the J segment 0 bases; nucleotides outside the gene matches: 9. Written as DNA, the CDR3 is TGTGCCTGTGATCCCGTTACTGGGGGATACCTCTCCTGGGACACCCGACAGATGTTTTTC. This codes for CACDPVTGGYLSWDTRQMFF.

This clone showed up just a few times. The mismatch at residue 7 between this DNA's translation and the TCRdb protein of a much larger clone likely reflects a read error; the protein shown is translated from the DNA. This chain links TRDV2 with TRDJ1; no reliable D call. V was cut by 2 bases and J by 2 bases, with 14 bases left in between. This CDR3 comprises 15 residues. Germline CDR1 reads GEAIGNYY; CDR2 reads EKD. The CDR3 sequence is CACDIAVGGTDKLIF. CDR3 coding DNA: TGTGCCTGTGACATCGCAGTGGGAGGTACCGATAAACTCATCTTT.

Of note for this clone: The TCRdb protein comes from a much larger clone and disagrees with this DNA's translation at residue 12, likely due to a read error; the protein given here is derived from the DNA. The rearrangement links TRDV2 to TRDJ3; tentative D call: TRDD3 (6 bases). Germline values: CDR1 GEAIGNYY, CDR2 EKD. The CDR3 sequence is 18 residues long. Written as DNA, the CDR3 is TGTGCCTGTGACACCGCTGGGGCAAGCTCCTGGTACACCCGACAGATGTTTTTC. Protein sequence: CACDTAGASSWYTRQMFF.

The gene calls are TRDV2 and TRDJ1; 9 positions agree with TRDD3. Germline lookup yields CDR1 GEAIGNYY and CDR2 EKD. The CDR3 is 20 amino acids. Germline trimming cut 4 bases from V and 1 base from J; bases unmatched to any gene: 21. CDR3 loop: CACERLQLGEPPRGTDKLIF. Written as DNA, the CDR3 is TGTGCCTGTGAGAGGCTCCAACTGGGGGAGCCACCGCGGGGCACCGATAAACTCATCTTT.

This clone counts as large. Other DNA sequences from this sample encode an identical CDR3 as well. The V and J genes are TRDV2 and TRDJ1; 8 bases are a match to TRDD3. The CDR3 length is 18 residues. In germline, CDR1 is GEAIGNYY, CDR2 EKD. V shed 0 bases and J 0 bases; nucleotides not matched to a gene: 11. In DNA, the CDR3 is TGTGCCTGTGACACCGTTGGGGGATCTCTCTCGTACACCGATAAACTCATCTTT. Amino acids: CACDTVGGSLSYTDKLIF.

Worth noting for this clone: A read error likely explains why the TCRdb protein, taken from a much larger clone, differs from this DNA's translation at residue 11; the protein shown is translated from the DNA. This rearrangement joins TRDV2 to TRDJ3; 10 nucleotides line up with TRDD3. Germline CDR1 and CDR2: GEAIGNYY and EKD. The CDR3 totals 19 residues. Germline trimming cut 3 bases from V and 2 bases from J; bases unmatched to any gene: 9. CDR3 DNA sequence: TGTGCCTGTGACGGTGGGGGATACCACAGCCCCTGGGACACCCGACAGATGTTTTTC. This gives the protein CACDGGGYHSPWDTRQMFF.

Note on this clone: A single base is all that separates this from a far larger clone, so a read error is likely. The sample carries other DNA sequences with the same CDR3. This chain uses TRDV2 with TRDJ3; 7 bases fit TRDD3. Germline CDR1 reads GEAIGNYY; CDR2 reads EKD. There are 17 residues in the CDR3. CDR3 residues: CACAPAGGSWDTRQMFF. CDR3 nucleotides: TGTGCCTGCGCGCCGGCTGGGGGTTCCTGGGACACACGACAGATGTTTTTC.

By share, this clone ranks as large. The gene calls are TRDV2 and TRDJ1; D is possibly TRDD3 (5 bases). Germline lookup yields CDR1 GEAIGNYY and CDR2 EKD. The length of the CDR3 is 18 residues. Trimming pared 0 bases from V and 0 bases from J, leaving 19 bases between. The CDR3 protein is CACDTVKWGEGYTDKLIF. The CDR3 DNA reads as TGTGCCTGTGACACCGTTAAATGGGGTGAGGGGTACACCGATAAACTCATCTTT.

This clone has only a few counts. J is TRDJ1 and V is TRDV2, with D perhaps TRDD2 (5 bases). Trimming took 3 bases from V and 2 from J, leaving 27 bases between them. This CDR3 is built from 19 residues. Per the germline V gene, CDR1 is GEAIGNYY and CDR2 is EKD. CDR3 in DNA: TGTGCCTGTGACTCCCAGCTTTCCTCCCTAACGATTTTTACCGATAAACTCATCTTT. This gives the protein CACDSQLSSLTIFTDKLIF.

This clone has only a few counts. Only one base separates this from a far larger clonotype, so it likely reflects a read error. Additional DNA sequences in this sample encode the identical CDR3. This rearrangement joins TRDV2 to TRDJ1; 10 bases line up with TRDD3. CDR3 size: 19 residues. Germline assignment: CDR1 GEAIGNYY and CDR2 EKD. The DNA of the CDR3 is TGTGCTTGTGAGACCCTTGGGGAGCTGGGGGATAGGGTCACCGATAAACTCATCTTT. Residues: CACETLGELGDRVTDKLIF.

Comment on this clone: TCRdb has a much larger clone's protein, which differs at residue 13 from the translation of this DNA, likely because of a read error; what is shown is the protein translated from the DNA. The chain links TRDV2 to TRDJ1, with 7 positions matching TRDD3. CDR1 and CDR2 (germline): GEAIGNYY, EKD. The CDR3 loop spans 16 amino acids. CDR3 region: CACDTLGGQYTDTLIF. The CDR3 region has the DNA TGTGCCTGTGACACCCTTGGGGGACAGTACACCGATACACTCATCTTT.

This clone was observed a few times. A far larger clone differs by one base, so this is likely a read error. This CDR3 is also generated by other DNA sequences in the sample. CDR3 in DNA: TGTGCCTGTGACGACGTACTAGGGGCCGATAAACTCATCTTT. Translated, it gives CACDDVLGADKLIF. The chain recombines TRDV2 with TRDJ1; no clear D gene. CDR1 and CDR2 (germline): GEAIGNYY, EKD. The CDR3 loop spans 14 amino acids. Trimming left V 3 bases short and J 3 bases short, with 13 bases between.